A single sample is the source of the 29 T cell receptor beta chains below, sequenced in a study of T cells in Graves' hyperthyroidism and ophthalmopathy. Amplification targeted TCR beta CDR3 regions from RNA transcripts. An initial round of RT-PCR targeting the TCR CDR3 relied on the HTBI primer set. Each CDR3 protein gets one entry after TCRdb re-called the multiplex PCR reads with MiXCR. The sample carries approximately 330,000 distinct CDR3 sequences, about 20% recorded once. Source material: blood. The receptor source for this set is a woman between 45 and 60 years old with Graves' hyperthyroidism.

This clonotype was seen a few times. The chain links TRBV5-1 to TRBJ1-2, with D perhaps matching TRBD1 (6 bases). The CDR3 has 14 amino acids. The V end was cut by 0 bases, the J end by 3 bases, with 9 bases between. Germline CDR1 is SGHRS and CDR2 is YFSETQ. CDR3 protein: CASSLGSGDYGYTF. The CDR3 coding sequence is TGCGCCAGCAGCTTGGGGTCAGGGGACTATGGCTACACCTTC. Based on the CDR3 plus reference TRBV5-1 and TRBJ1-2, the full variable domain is KAGVTQTPRYLIKTRGQQVTLSCSPISGHRSVSWYQQTPGQGLQFLFEYFSETQRNKGNFPGRFSGRQFSNSRSEMNVSTLELGDSALYLCASSLGSGDYGYTFGSGTRLTVV.

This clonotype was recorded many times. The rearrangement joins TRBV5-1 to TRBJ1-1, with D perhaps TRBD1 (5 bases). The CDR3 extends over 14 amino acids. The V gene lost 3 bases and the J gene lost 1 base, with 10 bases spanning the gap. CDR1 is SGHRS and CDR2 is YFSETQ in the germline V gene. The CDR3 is CASSWDGTNTEAFF. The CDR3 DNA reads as TGCGCCAGCAGCTGGGACGGCACGAACACTGAAGCTTTCTTT.

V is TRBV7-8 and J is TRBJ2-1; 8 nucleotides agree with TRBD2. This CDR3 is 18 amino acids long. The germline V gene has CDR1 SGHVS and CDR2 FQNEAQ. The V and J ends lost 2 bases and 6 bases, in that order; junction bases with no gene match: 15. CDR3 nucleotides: TGTGCCAGCAGCTTAATGGGCGGGACAACTCGGGGGGGCAATGAGCAGTTCTTC. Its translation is CASSLMGGTTRGGNEQFF.

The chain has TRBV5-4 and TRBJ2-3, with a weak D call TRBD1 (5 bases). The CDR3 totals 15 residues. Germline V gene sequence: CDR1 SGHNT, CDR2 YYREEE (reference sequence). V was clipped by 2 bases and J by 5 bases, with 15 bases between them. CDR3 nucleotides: TGTGCCAGCAGCTTCGATATGGGGCTCGGAGATACGCAGTATTTT. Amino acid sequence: CASSFDMGLGDTQYF. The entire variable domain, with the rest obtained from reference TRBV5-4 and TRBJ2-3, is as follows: ETGVTQSPTHLIKTRGQQVTLRCSSQSGHNTVSWYQQALGQGPQFIFQYYREEENGRGNFPPRFSGLQFPNYSSELNVNALELDDSALYLCASSFDMGLGDTQYFGPGTRLTVL.

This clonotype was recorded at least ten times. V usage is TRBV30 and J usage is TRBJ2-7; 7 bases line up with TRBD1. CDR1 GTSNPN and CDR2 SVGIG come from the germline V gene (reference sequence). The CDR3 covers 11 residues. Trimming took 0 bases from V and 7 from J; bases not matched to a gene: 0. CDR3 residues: CAWSVQGEQYF. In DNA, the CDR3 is TGTGCCTGGAGTGTACAGGGGGAGCAGTACTTC.

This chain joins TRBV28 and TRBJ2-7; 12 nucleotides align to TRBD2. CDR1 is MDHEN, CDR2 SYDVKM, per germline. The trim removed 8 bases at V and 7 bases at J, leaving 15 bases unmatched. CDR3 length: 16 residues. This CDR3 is CASGTEEASGRGEQYF. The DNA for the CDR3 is TGTGCCAGCGGTACAGAGGAGGCTAGCGGGAGGGGGGAGCAGTACTTC. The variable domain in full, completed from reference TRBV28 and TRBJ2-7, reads DVKVTQSSRYLVKRTGEKVFLECVQDMDHENMFWYRQDPGLGLRLIYFSYDVKMKEKGDIPEGYSVSREKKERFSLILESASTNQTSMYLCASGTEEASGRGEQYFGPGTRLTVT.

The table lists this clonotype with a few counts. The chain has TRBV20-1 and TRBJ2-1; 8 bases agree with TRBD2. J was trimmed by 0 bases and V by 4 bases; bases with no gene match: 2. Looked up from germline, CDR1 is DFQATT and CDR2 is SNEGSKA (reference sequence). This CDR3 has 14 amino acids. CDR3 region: CSATSGRSYNEQFF. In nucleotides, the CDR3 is TGCAGTGCTACTAGCGGGCGCTCCTACAATGAGCAGTTCTTC.

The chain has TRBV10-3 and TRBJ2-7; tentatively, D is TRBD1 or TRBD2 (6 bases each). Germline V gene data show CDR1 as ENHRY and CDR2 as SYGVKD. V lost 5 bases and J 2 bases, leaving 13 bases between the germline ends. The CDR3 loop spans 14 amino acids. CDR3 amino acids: CAISPLEGAYEQYF. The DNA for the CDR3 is TGTGCCATCAGTCCCTTGGAGGGGGCCTACGAGCAGTACTTC.

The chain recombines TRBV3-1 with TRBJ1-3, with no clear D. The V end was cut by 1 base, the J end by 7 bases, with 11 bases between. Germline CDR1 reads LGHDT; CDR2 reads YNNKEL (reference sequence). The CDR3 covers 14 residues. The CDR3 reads CASSQVERRNTIYF. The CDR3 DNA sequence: TGTGCCAGCAGCCAAGTGGAGAGGAGGAACACCATATATTTT.

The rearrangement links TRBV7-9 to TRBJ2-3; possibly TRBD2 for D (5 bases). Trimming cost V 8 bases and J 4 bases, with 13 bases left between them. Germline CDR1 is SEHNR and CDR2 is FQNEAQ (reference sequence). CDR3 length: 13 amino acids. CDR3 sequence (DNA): TGTGCCAGCGGAGGCTCAGGAGCAGATACGCAGTATTTT. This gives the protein CASGGSGADTQYF.

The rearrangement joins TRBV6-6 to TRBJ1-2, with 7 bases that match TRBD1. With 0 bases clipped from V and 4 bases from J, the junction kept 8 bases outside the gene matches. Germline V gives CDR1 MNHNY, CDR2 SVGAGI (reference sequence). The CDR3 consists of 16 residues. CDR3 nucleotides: TGTGCCAGCAGTTACTCGGGACAGAGTATACTCTATGGCTACACCTTC. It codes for CASSYSGQSILYGYTF.

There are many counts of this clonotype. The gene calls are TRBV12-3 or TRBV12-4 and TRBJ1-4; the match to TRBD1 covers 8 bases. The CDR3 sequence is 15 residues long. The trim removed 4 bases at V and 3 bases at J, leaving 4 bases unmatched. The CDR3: CASSSGQGANEKLFF. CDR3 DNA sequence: TGTGCCAGCAGTTCAGGACAGGGCGCTAATGAAAAACTGTTTTTT.

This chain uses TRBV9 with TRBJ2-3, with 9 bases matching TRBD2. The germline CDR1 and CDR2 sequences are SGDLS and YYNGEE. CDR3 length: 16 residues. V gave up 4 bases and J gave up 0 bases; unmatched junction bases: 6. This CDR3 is CASSFSGGASTDTQYF. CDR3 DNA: TGTGCCAGCAGCTTTAGCGGGGGAGCTAGCACAGATACGCAGTATTTT.

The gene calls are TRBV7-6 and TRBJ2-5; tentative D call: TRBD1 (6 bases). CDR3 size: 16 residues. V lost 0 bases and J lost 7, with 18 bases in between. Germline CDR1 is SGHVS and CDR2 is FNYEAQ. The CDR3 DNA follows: TGTGCCAGCAGCTTAGCGTCTATCAGGGGAGTTGGGACCCAGTACTTC. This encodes CASSLASIRGVGTQYF.

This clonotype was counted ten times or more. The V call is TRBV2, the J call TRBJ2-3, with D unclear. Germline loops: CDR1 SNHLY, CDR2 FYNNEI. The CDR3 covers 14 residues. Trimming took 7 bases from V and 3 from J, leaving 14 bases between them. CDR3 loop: CASINSEATDTQYF. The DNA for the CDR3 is TGTGCCAGCATAAACAGCGAGGCAACAGATACGCAGTATTTT.

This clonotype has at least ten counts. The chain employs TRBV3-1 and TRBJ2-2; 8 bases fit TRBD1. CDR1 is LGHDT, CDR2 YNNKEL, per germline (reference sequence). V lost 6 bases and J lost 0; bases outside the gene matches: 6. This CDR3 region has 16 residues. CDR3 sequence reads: CASREGQAANTGELFF. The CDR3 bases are TGTGCCAGCAGGGAGGGACAGGCCGCGAACACCGGGGAGCTGTTTTTT.

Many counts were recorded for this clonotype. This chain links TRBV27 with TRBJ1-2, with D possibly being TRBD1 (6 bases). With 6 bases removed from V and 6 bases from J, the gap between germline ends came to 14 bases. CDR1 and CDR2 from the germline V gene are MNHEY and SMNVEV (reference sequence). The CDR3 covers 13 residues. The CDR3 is CASRVGGGNGYTF. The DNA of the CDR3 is TGTGCCAGCAGGGTCGGCGGGGGCAATGGCTACACCTTC.

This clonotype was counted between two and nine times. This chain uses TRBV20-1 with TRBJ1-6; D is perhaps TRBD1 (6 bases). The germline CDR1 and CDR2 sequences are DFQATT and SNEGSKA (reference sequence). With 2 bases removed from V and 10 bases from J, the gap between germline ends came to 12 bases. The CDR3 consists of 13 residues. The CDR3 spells CSARLDSLSPLHF. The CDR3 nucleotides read TGCAGTGCTAGACTGGACAGCCTCTCACCCCTCCACTTT.

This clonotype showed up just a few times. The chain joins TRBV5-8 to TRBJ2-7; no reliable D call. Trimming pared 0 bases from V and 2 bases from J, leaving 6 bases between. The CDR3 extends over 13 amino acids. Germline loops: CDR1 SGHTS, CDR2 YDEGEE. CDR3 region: CASSLGEAYEQYV. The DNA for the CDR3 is TGTGCCAGCAGCTTGGGGGAAGCCTACGAGCAGTACGTC.

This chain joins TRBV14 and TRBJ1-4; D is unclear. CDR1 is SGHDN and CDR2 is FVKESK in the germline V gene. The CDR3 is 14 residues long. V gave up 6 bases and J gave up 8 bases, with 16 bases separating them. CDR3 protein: CASSKRALGEKLFF. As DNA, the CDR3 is TGTGCCAGCAGTAAGAGGGCCCTGGGGGAAAAACTGTTTTTT.

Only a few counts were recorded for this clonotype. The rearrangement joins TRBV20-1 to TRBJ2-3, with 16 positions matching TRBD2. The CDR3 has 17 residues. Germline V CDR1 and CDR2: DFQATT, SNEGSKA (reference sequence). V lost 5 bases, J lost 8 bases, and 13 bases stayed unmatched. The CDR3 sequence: CSACPEGLAGGHATQYF. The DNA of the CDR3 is TGCAGTGCTTGTCCCGAGGGACTAGCGGGGGGGCACGCTACGCAGTATTTT.

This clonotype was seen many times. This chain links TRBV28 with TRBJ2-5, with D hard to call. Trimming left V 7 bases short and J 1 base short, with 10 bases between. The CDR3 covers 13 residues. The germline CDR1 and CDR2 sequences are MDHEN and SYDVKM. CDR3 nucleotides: TGTGCCAGCACCACTAACCCCCAAGAGACCCAGTACTTC. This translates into CASTTNPQETQYF.

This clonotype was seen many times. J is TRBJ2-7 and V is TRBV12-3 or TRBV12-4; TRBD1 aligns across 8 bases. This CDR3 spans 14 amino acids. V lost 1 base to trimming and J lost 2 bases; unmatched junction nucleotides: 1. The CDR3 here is CASSLGDRTYEQYF. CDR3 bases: TGTGCCAGCAGTTTAGGGGACAGGACCTACGAGCAGTACTTC.

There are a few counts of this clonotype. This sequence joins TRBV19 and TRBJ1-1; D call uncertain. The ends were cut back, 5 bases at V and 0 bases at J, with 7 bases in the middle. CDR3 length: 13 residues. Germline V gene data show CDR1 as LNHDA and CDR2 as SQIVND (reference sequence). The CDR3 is CASSEAMNTEAFF. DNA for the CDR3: TGTGCCAGTAGTGAGGCCATGAACACTGAAGCTTTCTTT.

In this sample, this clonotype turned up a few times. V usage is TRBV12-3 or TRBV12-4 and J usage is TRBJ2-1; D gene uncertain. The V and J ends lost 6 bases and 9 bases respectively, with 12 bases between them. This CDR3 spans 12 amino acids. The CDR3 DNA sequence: TGTGCCAGCAGCCCCCTTGAGAGTGAGCAGTTCTTC. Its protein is CASSPLESEQFF.

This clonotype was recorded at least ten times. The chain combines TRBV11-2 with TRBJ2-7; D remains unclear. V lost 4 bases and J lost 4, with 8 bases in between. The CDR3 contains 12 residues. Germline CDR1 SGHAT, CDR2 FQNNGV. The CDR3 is CASSSQLYEQYV. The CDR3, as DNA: TGTGCCAGCAGCTCGCAGTTATACGAGCAGTACGTC.

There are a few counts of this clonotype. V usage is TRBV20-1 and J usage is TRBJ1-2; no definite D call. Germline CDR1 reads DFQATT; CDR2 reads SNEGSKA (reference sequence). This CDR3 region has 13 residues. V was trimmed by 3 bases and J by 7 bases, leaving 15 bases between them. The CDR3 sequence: CSARDPGLVGYTF. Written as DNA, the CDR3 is TGCAGTGCTAGGGACCCGGGGTTGGTTGGCTACACCTTC.

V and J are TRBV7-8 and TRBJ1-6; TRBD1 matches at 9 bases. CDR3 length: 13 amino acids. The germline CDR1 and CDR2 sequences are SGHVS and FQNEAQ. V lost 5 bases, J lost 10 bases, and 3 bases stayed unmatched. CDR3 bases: TGTGCCAGCAGCACTGGACAGGGGTCACCCCTCCACTTT. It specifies CASSTGQGSPLHF.

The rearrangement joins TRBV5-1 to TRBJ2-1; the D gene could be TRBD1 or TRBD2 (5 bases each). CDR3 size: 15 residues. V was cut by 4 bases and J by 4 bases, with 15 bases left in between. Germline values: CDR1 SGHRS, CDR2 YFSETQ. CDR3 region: CASSATGTDYNEQFF. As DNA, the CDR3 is TGCGCCAGCAGCGCGACCGGGACGGATTACAATGAGCAGTTCTTC.